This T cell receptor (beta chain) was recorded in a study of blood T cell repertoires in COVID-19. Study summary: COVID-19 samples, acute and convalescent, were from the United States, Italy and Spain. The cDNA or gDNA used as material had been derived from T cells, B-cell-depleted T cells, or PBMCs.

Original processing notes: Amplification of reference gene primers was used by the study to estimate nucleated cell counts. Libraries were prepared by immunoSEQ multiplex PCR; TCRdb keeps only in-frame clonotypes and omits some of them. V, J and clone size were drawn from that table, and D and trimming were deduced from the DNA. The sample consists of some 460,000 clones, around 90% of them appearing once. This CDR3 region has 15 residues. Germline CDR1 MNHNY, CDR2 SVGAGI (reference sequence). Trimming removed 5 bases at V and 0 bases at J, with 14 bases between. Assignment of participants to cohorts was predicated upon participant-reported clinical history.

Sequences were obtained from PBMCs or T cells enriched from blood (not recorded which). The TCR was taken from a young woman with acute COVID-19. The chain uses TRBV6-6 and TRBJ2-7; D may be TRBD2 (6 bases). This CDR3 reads CASSPTGERSYEQYF. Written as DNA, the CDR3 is TGTGCCAGCAGTCCCACGGGGGAGCGCTCCTACGAGCAGTACTTC.